Sequencing of this T cell receptor beta chain was carried out in a study of CD8+ T cells in alopecia areata. Germline V gives CDR1 MGHDK, CDR2 SYGVNS. The V gene end was trimmed by 6 bases and the J gene end by 2 bases; junction bases not matched to a gene: 3. The CDR3 spans 15 residues. Extraction and reverse transcription of RNA yielded cDNA as the sequencing template. Profiled with immunoSEQ multiplex PCR; TCRdb holds only in-frame clones, not every one. The data show about 150,000 clones, with around 50% seen just once and just under 20% held by the top ten. The sequenced sample was CD8+ T cells sorted from blood, obtained at week 0. The chain uses TRBV25-1 and TRBJ1-4, with 10 bases identical to TRBD1. This TCR came from a human donor with alopecia areata. CDR3: CASRGQGGTNEKLFF. The CDR3 nucleotides read TGTGCCAGCAGAGGACAGGGGGGGACTAATGAAAAACTGTTTTTT.